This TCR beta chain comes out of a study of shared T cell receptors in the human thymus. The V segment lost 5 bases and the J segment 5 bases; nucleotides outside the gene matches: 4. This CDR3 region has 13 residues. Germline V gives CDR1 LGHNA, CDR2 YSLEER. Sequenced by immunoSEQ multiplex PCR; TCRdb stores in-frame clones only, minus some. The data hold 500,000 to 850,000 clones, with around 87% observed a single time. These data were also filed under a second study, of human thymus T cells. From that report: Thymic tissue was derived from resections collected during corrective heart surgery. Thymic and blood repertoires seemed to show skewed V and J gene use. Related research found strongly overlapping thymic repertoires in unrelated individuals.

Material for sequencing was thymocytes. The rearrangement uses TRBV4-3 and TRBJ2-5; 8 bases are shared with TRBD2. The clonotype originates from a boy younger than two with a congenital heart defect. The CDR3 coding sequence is TGCGCCAGCAGCTCCGGGGGGGCGGAGACCCAGTACTTC. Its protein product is CASSSGGAETQYF.